These 12 T cell receptor beta chains share one sample of origin, sequenced in a study of T cell responses to AZD1222 COVID-19 vaccine. TCRdb's copy holds only in-frame clones and misses some; the assay was immunoSEQ multiplex PCR. This table holds approximately 65,000 clones, about nine tenths found once. The specimen comprised peripheral blood, sampled on day 0 of AZD1222 vaccination. The receptors originated from an adult in good health.

The rearrangement links TRBV7-8 to TRBJ1-1; the D gene is possibly TRBD1 (6 bases). This CDR3 is built from 15 residues. The V gene lost 5 bases and the J gene lost 3 bases, with 16 bases spanning the gap. The germline V gene encodes CDR1 SGHVS and CDR2 FQNEAQ. The CDR3 sequence is CASSPYRDTYTEAFF. CDR3 DNA sequence: TGTGCCAGCAGCCCCTACCGGGACACATACACTGAAGCTTTCTTT.

This clone has only one observation. The chain employs TRBV7-9 and TRBJ2-2, with TRBD2 identical over 7 bases. The V gene's germline CDR1 is SEHNR and CDR2 FQNEAQ (reference sequence). J lost 6 bases, V lost 5 bases, and 3 bases had no gene match. CDR3 size: 13 residues. The CDR3 DNA reads TGTGCCAGCAGCCCGCGGGAGTCCGGGGAGCTGTTTTTT. Translating gives CASSPRESGELFF.

A single count supports this clone. The chain couples TRBV14 to TRBJ2-6; 7 bases agree with TRBD1. Germline values: CDR1 SGHDN, CDR2 FVKESK. CDR3 length: 16 residues. V shed 4 bases, J shed 0 bases, and the junction held 3 bases outside the gene matches. In nucleotides, the CDR3 is TGTGCCAGCAGCCCGGGACAGTTCTCTGGGGCCAACGTCCTGACTTTC. Protein product: CASSPGQFSGANVLTF.

The chain has TRBV6-6 and TRBJ1-5, with D possibly TRBD1 on 6 matching bases. The CDR3 spans 14 residues. Germline lookup yields CDR1 MNHNY and CDR2 SVGAGI (reference sequence). V lost 7 bases and J lost 0, with 10 bases in between. Here the CDR3 DNA reads TGTGCCAGCAAGGGGGTAAATAGCAATCAGCCCCAGCATTTT. Its protein product is CASKGVNSNQPQHF.

The CDR3 DNA follows: TGCGCCAGCAGCCAAGGGCTGGCGGGCAATCAGCCCCAGCATTTT. Translation gives CASSQGLAGNQPQHF. This chain uses TRBV4-3 with TRBJ1-5; D remains ambiguous. Germline values: CDR1 LGHNA, CDR2 YSLEER. The V and J ends lost 1 base and 2 bases respectively, with 9 bases between them. The CDR3 is made up of 15 amino acids.

The chain uses TRBV5-1 and TRBJ2-7; D may be TRBD1 (5 bases). The V gene lost 2 bases and the J gene lost 6 bases, with 12 bases spanning the gap. CDR1 is SGHRS and CDR2 is YFSETQ in the germline V gene. The CDR3 sequence is 13 residues long. In DNA form, the CDR3 reads TGCGCCAGCAGCTTTGCAGGGTCCGTCGAGCAGTACTTC. Translation gives CASSFAGSVEQYF.

The rearrangement joins TRBV6-5 to TRBJ2-1; 12 bases map to TRBD2. V shed 6 bases and J 10 bases; nucleotides not matched to a gene: 4. The germline V gene encodes CDR1 MNHEY and CDR2 SVGAGI. The CDR3 contains 13 residues. CDR3 bases: TGTGCCAGCAGACTCGGACTAGCGGGAGAGCAGTTCTTC. Translating it yields CASRLGLAGEQFF.

This chain joins TRBV18 and TRBJ1-6, with D perhaps matching TRBD1 (6 bases). The V and J ends lost 2 bases and 5 bases respectively, with 7 bases between them. This CDR3 has 14 residues. Germline V gene data show CDR1 as KGHSH and CDR2 as LQKENI. The CDR3 spells CASSPGQHNSPLHF. CDR3 nucleotide sequence: TGTGCCAGCTCACCAGGACAGCATAATTCACCCCTCCACTTT.

The chain uses TRBV27 and TRBJ2-3, with a possible D match to TRBD2 (6 bases). Germline V gives CDR1 MNHEY, CDR2 SMNVEV (reference sequence). V gave up 2 bases and J gave up 1 base, with 13 bases separating them. The CDR3 spans 16 residues. The CDR3 is CASSLVPGAGTDTQYF. DNA of the CDR3: TGTGCCAGCAGTTTAGTTCCGGGAGCCGGCACAGATACGCAGTATTTT.

The chain links TRBV7-2 to TRBJ2-5; a weak D match, TRBD1 (5 bases). Germline V gene lookup returns CDR1 SGHTA and CDR2 FQGNSA. V gave up 3 bases and J gave up 5 bases, with 10 bases separating them. This CDR3 contains 13 residues. CDR3 sequence reads: CASSFSRDETQYF. The CDR3 coding sequence is TGTGCCAGCAGCTTCTCCAGGGATGAGACCCAGTACTTC.

The V call is TRBV9, the J call TRBJ2-7; D might be TRBD2 (6 bases). V gave up 3 bases and J gave up 0 bases, with 19 bases separating them. The CDR3 length is 17 residues. In germline, CDR1 is SGDLS, CDR2 YYNGEE. The CDR3 region has the DNA TGTGCCAGCAGCGCCGGACCCCGGGACTCCCTCTCCTACGAGCAGTACTTC. This sequence encodes CASSAGPRDSLSYEQYF.

V gene TRBV9 combines with J gene TRBJ2-7; no reliable D call. Germline CDR1 and CDR2: SGDLS and YYNGEE. The CDR3 is 15 amino acids. V lost 3 bases, J lost 0 bases, and 13 bases lay in between. The CDR3 DNA is TGTGCCAGCAGCGAGGGTAGGGCTAGCTCCTACGAGCAGTACTTC. Translation gives CASSEGRASSYEQYF.